This record concerns one TCR beta chain sequence. Antigen unknown. These data are taken from a study of cytomegalovirus exposure and HLA in healthy donors. Study conclusions and caveats: Most TCR sequences showed up rarely, but some public TCRs showed up in many donors.

A multiplex PCR was run with 60 Vbeta primers and 13 Jbeta primers. Here immunoSEQ multiplex PCR was the method, and the copy in TCRdb shows in-frame clones only, minus some. The sample includes about 160,000 clones, approximately 72% of them seen just once. Trimming pared 5 bases from V and 3 bases from J, leaving 23 bases between. Germline loops: CDR1 SGHAT, CDR2 FQNNGV. The CDR3 sequence is 17 residues long. This TCR was sampled from a man aged 40-55 years in good health and CMV-seropositive. Sequencing used PBMCs. This rearrangement joins TRBV11-2 to TRBJ2-7, with D possibly being TRBD2 (6 bases). The CDR3 nucleotides read TGTGCCAGCAGCCAACTTACGATCGGGGACTGGAACTACGAGCAGTACTTC. This sequence encodes CASSQLTIGDWNYEQYF.